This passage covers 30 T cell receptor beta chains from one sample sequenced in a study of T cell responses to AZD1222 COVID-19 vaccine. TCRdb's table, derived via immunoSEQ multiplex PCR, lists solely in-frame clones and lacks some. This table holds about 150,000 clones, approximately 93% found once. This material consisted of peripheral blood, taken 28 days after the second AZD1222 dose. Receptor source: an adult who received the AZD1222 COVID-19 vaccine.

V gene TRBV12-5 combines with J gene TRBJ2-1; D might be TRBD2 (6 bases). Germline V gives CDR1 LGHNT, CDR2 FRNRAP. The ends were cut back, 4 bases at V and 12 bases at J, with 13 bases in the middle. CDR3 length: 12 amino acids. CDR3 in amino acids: CASGWDGGWQFF. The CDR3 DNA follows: TGTGCTAGTGGTTGGGACGGAGGGTGGCAGTTCTTC.

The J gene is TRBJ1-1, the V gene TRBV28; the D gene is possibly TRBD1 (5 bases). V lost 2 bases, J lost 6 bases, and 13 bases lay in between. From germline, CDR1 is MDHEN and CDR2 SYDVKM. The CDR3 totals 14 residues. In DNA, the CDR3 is TGTGCCAGCAGTTTAAGCAGGGCCTGGGCTGAAGCTTTCTTT. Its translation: CASSLSRAWAEAFF.

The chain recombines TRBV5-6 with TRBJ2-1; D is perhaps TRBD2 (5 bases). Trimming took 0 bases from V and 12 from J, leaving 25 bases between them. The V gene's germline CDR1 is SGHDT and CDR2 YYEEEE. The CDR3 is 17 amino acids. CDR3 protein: CASSLVRVTRLGQRQFF. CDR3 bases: TGTGCCAGCAGCTTGGTAAGGGTAACTAGGCTGGGCCAACGGCAGTTCTTC.

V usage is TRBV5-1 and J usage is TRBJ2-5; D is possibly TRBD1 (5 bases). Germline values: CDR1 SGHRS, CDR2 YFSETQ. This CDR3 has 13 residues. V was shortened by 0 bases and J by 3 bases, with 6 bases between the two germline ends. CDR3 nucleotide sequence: TGCGCCAGCAGCTTGGCAGGGAAAGAGACCCAGTACTTC. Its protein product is CASSLAGKETQYF.

The CDR3 region has the DNA TGTGCCAGCAGTCCCCAGGGGCATTCACCCCTCCACTTT. Encoded protein: CASSPQGHSPLHF. V is TRBV12-3 or TRBV12-4 and J is TRBJ1-6, with TRBD1 as a possible D gene (6 bases). This CDR3 is 13 amino acids long. V dropped 5 bases and J dropped 8 bases, with 10 bases sitting between them.

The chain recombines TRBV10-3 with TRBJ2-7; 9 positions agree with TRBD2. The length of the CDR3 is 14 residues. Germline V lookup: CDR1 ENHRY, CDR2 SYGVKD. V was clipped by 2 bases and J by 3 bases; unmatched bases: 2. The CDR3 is CAISEGTSNYEQYF. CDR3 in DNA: TGTGCCATCAGTGAGGGGACTAGCAACTACGAGCAGTACTTC.

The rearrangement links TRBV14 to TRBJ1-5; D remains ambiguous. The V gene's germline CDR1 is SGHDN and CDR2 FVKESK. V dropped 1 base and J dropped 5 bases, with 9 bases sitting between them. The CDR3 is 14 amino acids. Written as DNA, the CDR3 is TGTGCCAGCAGCCAAGCTTACGGAGATCAGCCCCAGCATTTT. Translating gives CASSQAYGDQPQHF.

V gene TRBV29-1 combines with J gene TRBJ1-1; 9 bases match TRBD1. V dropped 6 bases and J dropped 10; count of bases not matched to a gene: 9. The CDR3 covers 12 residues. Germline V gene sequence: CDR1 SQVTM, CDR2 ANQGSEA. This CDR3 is CSVGTGGFGAFF. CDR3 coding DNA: TGCAGCGTAGGAACAGGGGGCTTCGGAGCTTTCTTT.

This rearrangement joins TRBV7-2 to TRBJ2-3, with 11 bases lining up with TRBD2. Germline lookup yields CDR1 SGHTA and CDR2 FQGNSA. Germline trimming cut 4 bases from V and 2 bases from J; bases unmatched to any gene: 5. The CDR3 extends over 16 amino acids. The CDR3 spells CASSSTSGISTDTQYF. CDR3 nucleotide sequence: TGTGCCAGCAGCTCGACTAGCGGGATATCCACAGATACGCAGTATTTT. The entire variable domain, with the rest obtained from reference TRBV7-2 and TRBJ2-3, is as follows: GAGVSQSPSNKVTEKGKDVELRCDPISGHTALYWYRQSLGQGLEFLIYFQGNSAPDKSGLPSDRFSAERTGGSVSTLTIQRTQQEDSAVYLCASSSTSGISTDTQYFGPGTRLTVL.

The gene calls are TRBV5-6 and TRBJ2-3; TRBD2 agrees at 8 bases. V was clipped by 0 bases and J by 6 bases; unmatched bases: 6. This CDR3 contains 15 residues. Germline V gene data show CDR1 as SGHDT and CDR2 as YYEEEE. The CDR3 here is CASSLVAGTGDTQYF. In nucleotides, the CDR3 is TGTGCCAGCAGCTTGGTAGCGGGGACCGGGGATACGCAGTATTTT.

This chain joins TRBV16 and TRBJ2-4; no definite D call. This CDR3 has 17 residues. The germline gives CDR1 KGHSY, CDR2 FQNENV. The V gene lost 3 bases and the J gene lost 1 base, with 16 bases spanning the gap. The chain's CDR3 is CASSHTGDKWAKNIQYF. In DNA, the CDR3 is TGTGCCAGCAGCCACACGGGTGATAAATGGGCCAAAAACATTCAGTACTTC. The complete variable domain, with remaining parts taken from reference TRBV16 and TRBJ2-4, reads GEEVAQTPKHLVRGEGQKAKLYCAPIKGHSYVFWYQQVLKNEFKFLISFQNENVFDETGMPKERFSAKCLPNSPCSLEIQATKLEDSAVYFCASSHTGDKWAKNIQYFGAGTRLSVL.

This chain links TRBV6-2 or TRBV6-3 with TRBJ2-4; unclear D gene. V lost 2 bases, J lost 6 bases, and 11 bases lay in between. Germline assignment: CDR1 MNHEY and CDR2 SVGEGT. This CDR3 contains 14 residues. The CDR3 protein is CASSYSLVGNIQYF. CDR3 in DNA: TGTGCCAGCAGTTACAGCCTCGTTGGAAACATTCAGTACTTC.

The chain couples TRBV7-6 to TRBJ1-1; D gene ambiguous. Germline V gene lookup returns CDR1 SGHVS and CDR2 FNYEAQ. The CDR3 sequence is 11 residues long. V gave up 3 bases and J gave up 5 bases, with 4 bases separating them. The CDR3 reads CASSLWTEAFF. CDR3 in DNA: TGTGCCAGCAGCTTGTGGACTGAAGCTTTCTTT.

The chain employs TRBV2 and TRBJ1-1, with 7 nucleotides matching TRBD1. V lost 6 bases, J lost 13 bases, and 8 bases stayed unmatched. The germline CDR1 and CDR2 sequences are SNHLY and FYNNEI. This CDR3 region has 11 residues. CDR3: CASRRGQSGFF. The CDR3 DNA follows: TGTGCCAGCAGAAGGGGACAGTCGGGTTTCTTT.

Here the CDR3 DNA reads TGTGCCAGCAGCAATCCCGGGGGGGGCTCCTACGAGCAGTACTTC. Translation gives CASSNPGGGSYEQYF. The chain is built from TRBV7-9 and TRBJ2-7; 8 bases align to TRBD2. Germline values: CDR1 SEHNR, CDR2 FQNEAQ (reference sequence). V was pared by 5 bases and J by 0 bases, with 6 bases of the junction left unmatched. CDR3 size: 15 residues.

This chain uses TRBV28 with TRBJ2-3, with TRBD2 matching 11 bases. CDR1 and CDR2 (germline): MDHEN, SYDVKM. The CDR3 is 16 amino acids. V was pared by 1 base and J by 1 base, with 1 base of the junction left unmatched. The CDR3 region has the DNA TGTGCCAGCAGTTTATTACTAGCGGGGGGCACAGATACGCAGTATTTT. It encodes CASSLLLAGGTDTQYF.

This chain's CDR3 is CASSQGAGTEAFF. CDR3 bases: TGTGCCAGCAGCCAAGGGGCAGGTACTGAAGCTTTCTTT. This chain links TRBV4-2 with TRBJ1-1, with D unclear. Germline CDR1 is LGHNA and CDR2 is YNFKEQ. The CDR3 is 13 residues long. V gave up 1 base and J gave up 5 bases, with 8 bases separating them.

The CDR3: CAISDLRGYEQYF. In DNA, the CDR3 is TGTGCCATCAGTGACCTCCGGGGCTACGAGCAGTACTTC. The J gene is TRBJ2-7, the V gene TRBV10-3; TRBD2 is a possible D gene (5 bases). This CDR3 comprises 13 residues. Germline values: CDR1 ENHRY, CDR2 SYGVKD. The V end lost 3 bases, the J end lost 3 bases, and 9 bases lay between the germline ends.

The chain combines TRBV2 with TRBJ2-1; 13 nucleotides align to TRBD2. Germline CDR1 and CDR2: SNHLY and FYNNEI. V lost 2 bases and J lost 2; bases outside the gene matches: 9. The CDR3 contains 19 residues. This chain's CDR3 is CASSELGLAGRDAYNEQFF. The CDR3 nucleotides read TGTGCCAGCAGTGAATTGGGACTAGCGGGACGCGACGCCTACAATGAGCAGTTCTTC.

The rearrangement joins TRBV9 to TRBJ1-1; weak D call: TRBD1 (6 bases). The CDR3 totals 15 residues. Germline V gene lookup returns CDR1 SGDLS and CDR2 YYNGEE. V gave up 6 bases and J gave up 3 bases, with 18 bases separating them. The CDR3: CASTARGVTDTEAFF. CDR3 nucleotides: TGTGCCAGCACCGCAAGGGGGGTAACCGACACTGAAGCTTTCTTT.

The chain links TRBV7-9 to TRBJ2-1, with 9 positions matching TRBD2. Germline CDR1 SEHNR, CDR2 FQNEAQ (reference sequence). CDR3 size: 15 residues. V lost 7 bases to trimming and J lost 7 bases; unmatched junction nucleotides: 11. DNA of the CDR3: TGTGCCAGCACCGACCCGCGGGAGGGCCTGAATGAGCAGTTCTTC. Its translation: CASTDPREGLNEQFF.

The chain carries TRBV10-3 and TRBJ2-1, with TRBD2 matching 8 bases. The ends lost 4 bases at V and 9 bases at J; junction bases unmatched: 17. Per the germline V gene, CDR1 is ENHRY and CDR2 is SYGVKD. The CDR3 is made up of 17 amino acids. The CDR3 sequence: CAISGGGWERERGEQFF. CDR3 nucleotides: TGTGCCATCAGTGGCGGGGGGTGGGAGCGGGAGAGGGGTGAGCAGTTCTTC.

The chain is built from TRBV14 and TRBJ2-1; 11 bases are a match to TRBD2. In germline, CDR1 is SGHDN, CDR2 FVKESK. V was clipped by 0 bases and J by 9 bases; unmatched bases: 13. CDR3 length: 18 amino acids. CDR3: CASSQEALLAGGVGEQFF. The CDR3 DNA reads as TGTGCCAGCAGCCAAGAAGCTCTCCTAGCGGGGGGAGTGGGTGAGCAGTTCTTC.

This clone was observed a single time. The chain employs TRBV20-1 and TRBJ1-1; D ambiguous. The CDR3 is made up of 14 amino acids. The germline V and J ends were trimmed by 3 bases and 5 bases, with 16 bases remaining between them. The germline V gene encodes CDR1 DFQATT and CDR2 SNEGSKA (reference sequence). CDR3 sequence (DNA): TGCAGTGCTAGTTGGGAGGGCAGAGTAACTGAAGCTTTCTTT. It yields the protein CSASWEGRVTEAFF.

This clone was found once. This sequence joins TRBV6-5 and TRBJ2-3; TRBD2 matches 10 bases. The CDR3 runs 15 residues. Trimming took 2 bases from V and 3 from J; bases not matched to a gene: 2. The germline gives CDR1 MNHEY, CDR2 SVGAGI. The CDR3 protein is CASSYKRGGTDTQYF. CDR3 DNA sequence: TGTGCCAGCAGTTACAAGCGGGGGGGAACAGATACGCAGTATTTT.

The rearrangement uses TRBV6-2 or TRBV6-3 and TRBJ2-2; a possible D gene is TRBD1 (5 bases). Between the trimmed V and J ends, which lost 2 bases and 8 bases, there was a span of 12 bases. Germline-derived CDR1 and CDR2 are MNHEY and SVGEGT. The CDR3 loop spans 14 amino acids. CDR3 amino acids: CASSYSGAGGELFF. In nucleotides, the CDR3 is TGTGCCAGCAGTTACAGTGGGGCCGGGGGGGAGCTGTTTTTT.

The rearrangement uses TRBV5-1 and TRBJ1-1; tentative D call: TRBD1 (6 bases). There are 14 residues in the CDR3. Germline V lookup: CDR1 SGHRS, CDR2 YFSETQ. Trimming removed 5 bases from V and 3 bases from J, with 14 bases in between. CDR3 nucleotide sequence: TGCGCCAGCAGAATTCAGGGGATGGACACTGAAGCTTTCTTT. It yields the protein CASRIQGMDTEAFF.

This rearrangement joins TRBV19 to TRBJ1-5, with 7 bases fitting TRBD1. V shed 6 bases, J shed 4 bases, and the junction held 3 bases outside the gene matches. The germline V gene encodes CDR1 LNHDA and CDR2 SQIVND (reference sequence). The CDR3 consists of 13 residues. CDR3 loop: CASSPGQNQPQHF. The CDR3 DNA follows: TGTGCCAGTAGCCCGGGACAGAATCAGCCCCAGCATTTT.

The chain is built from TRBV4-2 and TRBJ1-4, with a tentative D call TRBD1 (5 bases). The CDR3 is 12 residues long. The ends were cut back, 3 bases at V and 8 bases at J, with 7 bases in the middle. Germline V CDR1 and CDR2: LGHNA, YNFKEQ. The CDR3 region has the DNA TGTGCCAGCAGCCAGCAGGGCGAAAAACTGTTTTTT. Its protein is CASSQQGEKLFF.

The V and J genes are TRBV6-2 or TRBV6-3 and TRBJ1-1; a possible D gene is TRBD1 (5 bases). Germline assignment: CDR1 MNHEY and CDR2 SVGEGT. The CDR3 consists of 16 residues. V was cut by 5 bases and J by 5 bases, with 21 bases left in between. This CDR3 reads CASSKRKGHVWTEAFF. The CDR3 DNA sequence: TGTGCCAGCAGTAAGAGAAAGGGGCACGTTTGGACTGAAGCTTTCTTT.